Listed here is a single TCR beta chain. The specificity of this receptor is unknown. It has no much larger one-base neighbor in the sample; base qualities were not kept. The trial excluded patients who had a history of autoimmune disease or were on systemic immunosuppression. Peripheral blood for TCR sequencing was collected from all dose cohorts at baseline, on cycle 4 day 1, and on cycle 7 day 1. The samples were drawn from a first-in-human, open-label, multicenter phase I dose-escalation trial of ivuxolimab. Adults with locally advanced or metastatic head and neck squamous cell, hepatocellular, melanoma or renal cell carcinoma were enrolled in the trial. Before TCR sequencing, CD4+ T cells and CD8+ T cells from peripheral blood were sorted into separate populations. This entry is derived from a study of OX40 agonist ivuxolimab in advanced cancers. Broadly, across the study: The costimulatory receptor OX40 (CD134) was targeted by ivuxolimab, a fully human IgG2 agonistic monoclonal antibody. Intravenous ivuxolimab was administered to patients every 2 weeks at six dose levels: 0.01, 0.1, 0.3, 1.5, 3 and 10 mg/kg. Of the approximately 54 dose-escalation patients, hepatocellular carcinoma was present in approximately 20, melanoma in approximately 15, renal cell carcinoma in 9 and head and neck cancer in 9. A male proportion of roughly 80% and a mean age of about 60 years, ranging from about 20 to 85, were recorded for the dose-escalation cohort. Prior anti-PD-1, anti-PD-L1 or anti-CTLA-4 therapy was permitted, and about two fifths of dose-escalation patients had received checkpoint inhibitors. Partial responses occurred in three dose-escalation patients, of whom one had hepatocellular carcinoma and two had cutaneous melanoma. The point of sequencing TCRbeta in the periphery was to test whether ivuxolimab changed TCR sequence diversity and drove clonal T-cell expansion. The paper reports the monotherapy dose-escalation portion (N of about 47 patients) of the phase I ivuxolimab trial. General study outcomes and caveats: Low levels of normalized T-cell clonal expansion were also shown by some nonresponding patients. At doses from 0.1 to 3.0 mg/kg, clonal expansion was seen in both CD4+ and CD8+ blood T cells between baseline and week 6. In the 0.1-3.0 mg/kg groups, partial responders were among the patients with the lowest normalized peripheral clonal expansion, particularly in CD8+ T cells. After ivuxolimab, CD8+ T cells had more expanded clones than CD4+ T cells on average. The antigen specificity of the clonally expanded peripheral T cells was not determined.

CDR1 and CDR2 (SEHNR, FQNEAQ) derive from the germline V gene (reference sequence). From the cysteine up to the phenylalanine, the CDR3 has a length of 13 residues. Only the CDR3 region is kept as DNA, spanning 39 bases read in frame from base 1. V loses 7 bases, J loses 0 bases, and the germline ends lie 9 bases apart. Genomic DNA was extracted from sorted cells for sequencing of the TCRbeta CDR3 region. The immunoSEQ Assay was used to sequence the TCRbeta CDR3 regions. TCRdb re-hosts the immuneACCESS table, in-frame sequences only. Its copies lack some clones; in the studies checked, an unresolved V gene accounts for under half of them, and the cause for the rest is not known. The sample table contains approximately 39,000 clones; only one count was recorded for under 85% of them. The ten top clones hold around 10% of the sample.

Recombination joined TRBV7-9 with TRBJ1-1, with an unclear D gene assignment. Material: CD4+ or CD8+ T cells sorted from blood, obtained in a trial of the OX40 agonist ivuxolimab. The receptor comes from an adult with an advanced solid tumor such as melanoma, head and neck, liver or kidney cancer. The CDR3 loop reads CASKGGMNTEAFF. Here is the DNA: TGTGCCAGCAAAGGAGGCATGAACACTGAAGCTTTCTTT.